Presented here are 32 T cell receptor beta chains from one specimen sequenced in a study of blood T cell repertoires in COVID-19. TCRdb's copy holds only in-frame clones and misses some; the assay was immunoSEQ multiplex PCR. The sample holds 200,000 to 250,000 clones, approximately 84% seen once. The sequenced sample consisted of peripheral blood. The receptors come from a woman aged 25 to 39 who had recovered from COVID-19.

CDR3 in DNA: TGTGCCAGCAGCCACACCAGACTAACCGGGGAGCTGTTTTTT. Its protein product is CASSHTRLTGELFF. The V and J genes are TRBV14 and TRBJ2-2, with D possibly matching TRBD2 (5 bases). This CDR3 region has 14 residues. V gave up 3 bases and J gave up 5 bases, with 10 bases separating them. Per germline, CDR1 SGHDN and CDR2 FVKESK.

This clone was detected many times. The V gene is TRBV4-1, the J gene TRBJ1-4, with D possibly TRBD1 on 5 matching bases. This CDR3 has 14 amino acids. V gave up 3 bases and J gave up 8 bases, with 13 bases separating them. Germline-derived CDR1 and CDR2 are MGHRA and YSYEKL. This CDR3 is CASSHSLREEKLFF. For the CDR3, the DNA is TGCGCCAGCAGCCATAGTCTCAGGGAAGAAAAACTGTTTTTT.

V usage is TRBV7-9 and J usage is TRBJ1-4; D gene unclear. Trimming removed 3 bases at V and 8 bases at J, with 13 bases between. The CDR3 spans 14 residues. Germline lookup yields CDR1 SEHNR and CDR2 FQNEAQ (reference sequence). The CDR3 loop reads CASSFTTSEEKLFF. The CDR3 nucleotides are TGTGCCAGCAGCTTCACAACCTCGGAGGAAAAACTGTTTTTT. The full variable domain, completed using reference TRBV7-9 and TRBJ1-4, is DTGVSQNPRHKITKRGQNVTFRCDPISEHNRLYWYRQTLGQGPEFLTYFQNEAQLEKSRLLSDRFSAERPKGSFSTLEIQRTEQGDSAMYLCASSFTTSEEKLFFGSGTQLSVL.

The J gene is TRBJ1-4, the V gene TRBV12-3 or TRBV12-4; TRBD1 matches 9 bases. CDR3 length: 12 residues. Losses at the gene ends were 8 bases for V and 11 bases for J; bases not matched to a gene: 6. The chain's CDR3 is CASPTGTGKLFF. CDR3 DNA: TGTGCCAGCCCGACCGGGACAGGGAAACTGTTTTTT.

This rearrangement joins TRBV6-1 to TRBJ1-2; no definite D call. This CDR3 comprises 13 residues. V was trimmed by 2 bases and J by 8 bases, leaving 12 bases between them. CDR1 and CDR2 from the germline V gene are MNHNS and SASEGT. The chain's CDR3 is CASSEMAAGGYTF. Here the CDR3 DNA reads TGTGCCAGCAGTGAAATGGCCGCGGGGGGCTACACCTTC.

This clone was picked up one time. The chain links TRBV25-1 to TRBJ2-1; TRBD2 aligns across 10 bases. Germline CDR1 MGHDK, CDR2 SYGVNS. The CDR3 extends over 15 amino acids. V shed 8 bases, J shed 1 base, and the junction held 5 bases outside the gene matches. CDR3 nucleotides: TGTGCCAGCGCACGTAGCGGGGGGTCCTACAATGAGCAGTTCTTC. Residues: CASARSGGSYNEQFF.

This clone occurred once. The J gene is TRBJ2-5, the V gene TRBV7-6; 9 nucleotides line up with TRBD2. After removal of 4 bases from V and 5 bases from J, the junction contained 8 bases not matched to a gene. Germline CDR1 is SGHVS and CDR2 is FNYEAQ. CDR3 size: 15 residues. CDR3 nucleotides: TGTGCCAGCAGCTCCCGGGCGGGGGGGCCGGAGACCCAGTACTTC. Translation gives CASSSRAGGPETQYF.

This chain links TRBV5-4 with TRBJ2-5, with 9 bases matching TRBD2. This CDR3 has 13 amino acids. V trimming: 4 bases; J trimming: 4 bases; junction bases outside the gene matches: 2. Germline CDR1 and CDR2: SGHNT and YYREEE (reference sequence). The CDR3 DNA is TGTGCCAGCAGCGTTAGCGGGGGAGAGACCCAGTACTTC. Translation: CASSVSGGETQYF.

This chain connects TRBV13 to TRBJ2-2, with 10 positions matching TRBD2. Per the germline V gene, CDR1 is PRHDT and CDR2 is FYEKMQ (reference sequence). The V segment lost 3 bases and the J segment 3 bases; nucleotides outside the gene matches: 13. The CDR3 is made up of 19 amino acids. The CDR3 here is CASSFGTSGAATHTGELFF. CDR3 DNA sequence: TGTGCCAGCAGCTTCGGAACTAGCGGGGCGGCAACCCACACCGGGGAGCTGTTTTTT.

The chain has TRBV2 and TRBJ2-1, with unresolved D. Trimming removed 3 bases at V and 8 bases at J, with 5 bases between. Germline assignment: CDR1 SNHLY and CDR2 FYNNEI. This CDR3 is 11 amino acids long. Written as DNA, the CDR3 is TGTGCCAGCAGTGACAATTATGAGCAGTTCTTC. Translating gives CASSDNYEQFF.

This clone was seen just once. The chain employs TRBV4-1 and TRBJ2-7; TRBD1 matches at 7 bases. Germline lookup yields CDR1 MGHRA and CDR2 YSYEKL. V dropped 2 bases and J dropped 5; count of bases not matched to a gene: 6. CDR3 length: 14 amino acids. The CDR3 DNA reads TGCGCCAGCAGCCAATGGACAGGTTTCGACGAGCAGTACTTC. This gives the protein CASSQWTGFDEQYF.

V is TRBV4-2 and J is TRBJ1-4; possible D gene TRBD1, 6 bases. The CDR3 contains 17 residues. The germline CDR1 and CDR2 sequences are LGHNA and YNFKEQ. Trimming left V 5 bases short and J 6 bases short, with 22 bases between. The CDR3 DNA reads as TGTGCCAGCAGCGACCGGGACATCCCCCTGGAGGATGAAAAACTGTTTTTT. Amino acid sequence: CASSDRDIPLEDEKLFF.

J is TRBJ2-7 and V is TRBV11-1; D gene unclear. Looked up from germline, CDR1 is SGHAT and CDR2 is FQDESV (reference sequence). CDR3 length: 13 residues. V shed 1 base and J shed 4 bases, with 8 bases lying between them. CDR3 sequence reads: CASSLDRFYEQYF. In DNA form, the CDR3 reads TGTGCCAGCAGCTTAGACAGATTTTACGAGCAGTACTTC.

The rearrangement links TRBV18 to TRBJ1-3, with 9 bases that match TRBD1. The trim removed 7 bases at V and 2 bases at J, leaving 6 bases unmatched. Germline V lookup: CDR1 KGHSH, CDR2 LQKENI. This CDR3 spans 15 amino acids. In nucleotides, the CDR3 is TGTGCCAGCTACCGGGACAGGGTGGCTGGAAACACCATATATTTT. Its translation: CASYRDRVAGNTIYF.

Regarding this clone: This CDR3 is also generated by other DNA sequences in the sample. The chain uses TRBV7-3 and TRBJ1-1, with D tentatively TRBD1 (6 bases). Trimming removed 4 bases from V and 1 base from J, with 7 bases in between. Germline CDR1 SGHTA, CDR2 FQGTGA. The CDR3 has 13 amino acids. CDR3 residues: CASSSQGNTEAFF. CDR3 in DNA: TGTGCCAGCAGCTCACAGGGGAACACTGAAGCTTTCTTT.

The count of this clone is one. V is TRBV2 and J is TRBJ1-5; 7 nucleotides line up with TRBD1. This CDR3 has 15 amino acids. Germline trimming cut 6 bases from V and 0 bases from J; bases unmatched to any gene: 5. Germline CDR1 SNHLY, CDR2 FYNNEI. CDR3 nucleotides: TGTGCCAGCAGCTGGGACAGTAATAGCAATCAGCCCCAGCATTTT. Translating gives CASSWDSNSNQPQHF.

V usage is TRBV6-4 and J usage is TRBJ2-3; 13 positions agree with TRBD2. CDR1 and CDR2 from the germline V gene are MRHNA and SNTAGT. The ends lost 6 bases at V and 2 bases at J; junction bases unmatched: 2. CDR3 length: 15 residues. This chain's CDR3 is CASSGTSGTTDTQYF. For the CDR3, the DNA is TGTGCCAGCAGCGGGACTAGCGGGACCACAGATACGCAGTATTTT.

This chain uses TRBV6-6 with TRBJ1-5; TRBD1 aligns across 7 bases. Trimming took 5 bases from V and 7 from J; bases not matched to a gene: 8. In germline, CDR1 is MNHNY, CDR2 SVGAGI (reference sequence). The CDR3 sequence is 14 residues long. CDR3 region: CASSLGQVGQPQHF. The CDR3 region has the DNA TGTGCCAGCAGTCTTGGACAGGTGGGCCAGCCCCAGCATTTT.

The chain has TRBV7-6 and TRBJ1-1, with D possibly matching TRBD1 (5 bases). This CDR3 is built from 15 residues. The V and J ends lost 1 base and 1 base respectively, with 10 bases between them. The V gene's germline CDR1 is SGHVS and CDR2 FNYEAQ. The CDR3 loop is CASSLVQGPNTEAFF. CDR3 in DNA: TGTGCCAGCAGCTTAGTTCAGGGCCCGAACACTGAAGCTTTCTTT. The full variable domain, completed using reference TRBV7-6 and TRBJ1-1, is GAGVSQSPRYKVTKRGQDVALRCDPISGHVSLYWYRQALGQGPEFLTYFNYEAQQDKSGLPNDRFSAERPEGSISTLTIQRTEQRDSAMYRCASSLVQGPNTEAFFGQGTRLTVV.

V and J are TRBV2 and TRBJ1-6; 7 positions match TRBD1. V dropped 5 bases and J dropped 7; count of bases not matched to a gene: 8. The CDR3 covers 15 residues. The V gene's germline CDR1 is SNHLY and CDR2 FYNNEI. The CDR3 DNA follows: TGTGCCAGCAGTAGCACAGGGGTGCGGAATTCACCCCTCCACTTT. Its protein product is CASSSTGVRNSPLHF.

The genes are TRBV7-9 and TRBJ2-3; TRBD2 matches at 14 bases. This CDR3 has 18 amino acids. With V trimmed by 5 bases and J by 3 bases, 10 bases remained unmatched. Germline CDR1 and CDR2: SEHNR and FQNEAQ (reference sequence). CDR3 bases: TGTGCCAGCAGCACCTATTTCGGGACTAGCGGGGGAACAGATACGCAGTATTTT. Its protein product is CASSTYFGTSGGTDTQYF.

The rearrangement joins TRBV12-3 or TRBV12-4 to TRBJ1-2, with D possibly TRBD1 on 6 matching bases. The CDR3 extends over 12 amino acids. The V and J ends lost 11 bases and 5 bases respectively, with 15 bases between them. CDR3 loop: CAAHGTTYGYTF. The CDR3 region has the DNA TGTGCCGCCCACGGGACAACTTATGGCTACACCTTC.

The chain recombines TRBV12-3 or TRBV12-4 with TRBJ1-2, with 8 bases aligning to TRBD1. This CDR3 has 13 residues. The V segment lost 5 bases and the J segment 6 bases; nucleotides outside the gene matches: 5. DNA for the CDR3: TGTGCCAGCAGTATCGGACAGGGCCATGGCTACACCTTC. Amino acid sequence: CASSIGQGHGYTF.

The chain has TRBV3-1 (or the pseudogene TRBV3-2) and TRBJ2-5, with TRBD1 identical over 11 bases. Germline V gives CDR1 LGHDT, CDR2 YNNKEL (reference sequence). With V trimmed by 0 bases and J by 5 bases, 5 bases remained unmatched. CDR3 size: 16 residues. The CDR3 here is CASSQDVGTGGETQYF. The DNA of the CDR3 is TGTGCCAGCAGCCAAGATGTTGGGACAGGGGGGGAGACCCAGTACTTC.

The chain carries TRBV5-4 and TRBJ1-4; TRBD1 aligns across 7 bases. Germline trimming cut 2 bases from V and 7 bases from J; bases unmatched to any gene: 5. The CDR3 extends over 14 amino acids. Germline V CDR1 and CDR2: SGHNT, YYREEE (reference sequence). CDR3 in DNA: TGTGCCAGCAGCTTATACAGGGGAAGTGAAAAACTGTTTTTT. Its protein product is CASSLYRGSEKLFF. The full variable domain, completed using reference TRBV5-4 and TRBJ1-4, is ETGVTQSPTHLIKTRGQQVTLRCSSQSGHNTVSWYQQALGQGPQFIFQYYREEENGRGNFPPRFSGLQFPNYSSELNVNALELDDSALYLCASSLYRGSEKLFFGSGTQLSVL.

The chain employs TRBV7-6 and TRBJ2-2; 10 bases are shared with TRBD1. J gave up 6 bases and V 1 base, and 8 bases lay outside the gene matches. The CDR3 consists of 17 residues. Germline CDR1 SGHVS, CDR2 FNYEAQ. In DNA, the CDR3 is TGTGCCAGCAGCTTAGACCCGGGACAGGGGTTAGCCGGGGAGCTGTTTTTT. Translated: CASSLDPGQGLAGELFF.

The V and J genes are TRBV18 and TRBJ2-5; D gene uncertain. The germline gives CDR1 KGHSH, CDR2 LQKENI. Trimming shortened V by 1 base and J by 2 bases, and 8 bases separated the two germline ends. The CDR3 runs to 14 residues. DNA of the CDR3: TGTGCCAGCTCACCACTTGCGGTACAAGAGACCCAGTACTTC. This translates into CASSPLAVQETQYF.

The chain combines TRBV7-8 with TRBJ2-7, with 9 bases aligning to TRBD1. V lost 3 bases, J lost 2 bases, and 17 bases stayed unmatched. Germline assignment: CDR1 SGHVS and CDR2 FQNEAQ. This CDR3 is 19 amino acids long. The CDR3 protein is CASSLIGLTGQGNTYEQYF. The CDR3 DNA sequence: TGTGCCAGCAGCTTGATTGGATTAACGGGACAGGGAAATACCTACGAGCAGTACTTC.

This sequence joins TRBV3-1 (or the pseudogene TRBV3-2) and TRBJ2-7; the match to TRBD1 covers 8 bases. Per germline, CDR1 LGHDT and CDR2 YNNKEL (reference sequence). CDR3 length: 16 amino acids. V lost 2 bases, J lost 6 bases, and 12 bases stayed unmatched. CDR3 DNA: TGTGCCAGCAGCCAACCCGCGGACAGGGATCGAGGCGAGCAGTACTTC. Translation gives CASSQPADRDRGEQYF.

This chain joins TRBV2 and TRBJ1-2; D unclear. CDR1 SNHLY and CDR2 FYNNEI come from the germline V gene. The CDR3 loop spans 11 amino acids. Deletions cut 10 bases from V and 5 bases from J, with 11 bases between. Here the CDR3 DNA reads TGTGCCATCCGGAGTATATATGGCTACACCTTC. Translating gives CAIRSIYGYTF.

A single count supports this clone. The J gene is TRBJ1-2, the V gene TRBV6-5; unclear D gene. Germline V gene lookup returns CDR1 MNHEY and CDR2 SVGAGI. The CDR3 extends over 14 amino acids. V lost 6 bases, J lost 0 bases, and 11 bases lay in between. Here the CDR3 DNA reads TGTGCCAGCAGCATCACATCAGCTAACTATGGCTACACCTTC. Translation gives CASSITSANYGYTF.

V gene TRBV9 combines with J gene TRBJ2-5; no firm D call. V was shortened by 0 bases and J by 4 bases, with 13 bases between the two germline ends. This CDR3 contains 15 residues. Germline V lookup: CDR1 SGDLS, CDR2 YYNGEE. The DNA of the CDR3 is TGTGCCAGCAGCGTAGGTCCCGACGGCGGAGAGACCCAGTACTTC. It yields the protein CASSVGPDGGETQYF.